This is a list of T cell receptor beta chains from one sample in a study of T cells in Graves' hyperthyroidism and ophthalmopathy. TCRdb recomputed calls from the multiplex PCR reads with MiXCR, one row per CDR3 protein. The sample lists fewer than 900,000 distinct CDR3 sequences, roughly 20% seen once, with over 15% in the top ten. Sequenced: blood. Receptors originate from a woman between 50 and 59 years old with Graves' hyperthyroidism that later progressed to Graves' ophthalmopathy. Each CDR3 is given with its conserved first and last residue. Fields, in order: V gene, J gene, clone size, CDR3 protein. The size of a clone is reported for some rows only, either as once, few or many, or as a class for expanded clones.

v_call: TRBV18; j_call: TRBJ2-1; clone_size: NA; cdr3_aa: CASSPGTPYNEQFF
v_call: TRBV5-1; j_call: TRBJ1-2; clone_size: many; cdr3_aa: CASSLTRTGDGYTF
v_call: TRBV20-1; j_call: TRBJ1-1; clone_size: many; cdr3_aa: CSAGQLTDWNTEAFF
v_call: TRBV12-3/TRBV12-4; j_call: TRBJ2-3; clone_size: many; cdr3_aa: CASGAGGTDTQYF
v_call: TRBV20-1; j_call: TRBJ1-6; clone_size: NA; cdr3_aa: CSARTGTGSSPLHF
v_call: TRBV20-1; j_call: TRBJ2-1; clone_size: NA; cdr3_aa: CSARDLGLAGASYNEQFF
v_call: TRBV7-8; j_call: TRBJ1-4; clone_size: NA; cdr3_aa: CASSPDRVETNEKLFF
v_call: TRBV30; j_call: TRBJ1-5; clone_size: few; cdr3_aa: CAWSVARVNQPQHF
v_call: TRBV20-1; j_call: TRBJ1-5; clone_size: NA; cdr3_aa: CSAQDIANQPQHF
v_call: TRBV5-1; j_call: TRBJ1-3; clone_size: NA; cdr3_aa: CASSSGTGVNTIYF
v_call: TRBV10-3; j_call: TRBJ1-2; clone_size: NA; cdr3_aa: CAISAGGGNYGYTF
v_call: TRBV20-1; j_call: TRBJ1-1; clone_size: few; cdr3_aa: CSATRRGQGDTEAFF
v_call: TRBV19; j_call: TRBJ2-2; clone_size: NA; cdr3_aa: CASSIYGTEKTGELFF
v_call: TRBV27; j_call: TRBJ2-1; clone_size: few; cdr3_aa: CASRPSGAYNEQFF
v_call: TRBV7-9; j_call: TRBJ1-1; clone_size: many; cdr3_aa: CASSLALNTEAFF
v_call: TRBV6-2/TRBV6-3; j_call: TRBJ1-5; clone_size: few; cdr3_aa: CASSRPRQGEGAQPQHF
v_call: TRBV19; j_call: TRBJ1-5; clone_size: few; cdr3_aa: CASTWGAGQPQHF
v_call: TRBV7-6; j_call: TRBJ1-1; clone_size: many; cdr3_aa: CASSYDGRLNTEAFF
v_call: TRBV11-2; j_call: TRBJ1-3; clone_size: few; cdr3_aa: CASSSTPGENTIYF
v_call: TRBV24-1; j_call: TRBJ2-2; clone_size: many; cdr3_aa: CATSDPGEELFF
v_call: TRBV2; j_call: TRBJ1-1; clone_size: many; cdr3_aa: CASSEPSPTEAFF
v_call: TRBV6-1; j_call: TRBJ2-1; clone_size: few; cdr3_aa: CASSRDPLGNEQFF
v_call: TRBV20-1; j_call: TRBJ2-7; clone_size: many; cdr3_aa: CSAKGTSGGNPVDDEQYF
v_call: TRBV30; j_call: TRBJ1-2; clone_size: many; cdr3_aa: CAFSPDRGIYGYTF
v_call: TRBV20-1; j_call: TRBJ2-7; clone_size: many; cdr3_aa: CSARALAGGYEQYF
v_call: TRBV2; j_call: TRBJ1-2; clone_size: NA; cdr3_aa: CASSQQGAGYGYTF
v_call: TRBV27; j_call: TRBJ2-7; clone_size: NA; cdr3_aa: CASSLTFPREAAYEQYF
v_call: TRBV13; j_call: TRBJ2-3; clone_size: many; cdr3_aa: CASSQGTGHTDTQYF
v_call: TRBV9; j_call: TRBJ1-1; clone_size: many; cdr3_aa: CASSPRGGQGQPGGTEAFF
v_call: TRBV5-1; j_call: TRBJ2-3; clone_size: many; cdr3_aa: CASSLVGQGSTDTQYF
v_call: TRBV27; j_call: TRBJ2-1; clone_size: few; cdr3_aa: CASSPDRNEQFF
v_call: TRBV29-1; j_call: TRBJ2-2; clone_size: few; cdr3_aa: CSVVALNTGELFF
v_call: TRBV2; j_call: TRBJ2-7; clone_size: many; cdr3_aa: CASRGTGQYEQYF
v_call: TRBV5-1; j_call: TRBJ2-5; clone_size: many; cdr3_aa: CASSLDGLDQETQYF
v_call: TRBV30; j_call: TRBJ2-7; clone_size: NA; cdr3_aa: CAWTPGTDSSEQYF